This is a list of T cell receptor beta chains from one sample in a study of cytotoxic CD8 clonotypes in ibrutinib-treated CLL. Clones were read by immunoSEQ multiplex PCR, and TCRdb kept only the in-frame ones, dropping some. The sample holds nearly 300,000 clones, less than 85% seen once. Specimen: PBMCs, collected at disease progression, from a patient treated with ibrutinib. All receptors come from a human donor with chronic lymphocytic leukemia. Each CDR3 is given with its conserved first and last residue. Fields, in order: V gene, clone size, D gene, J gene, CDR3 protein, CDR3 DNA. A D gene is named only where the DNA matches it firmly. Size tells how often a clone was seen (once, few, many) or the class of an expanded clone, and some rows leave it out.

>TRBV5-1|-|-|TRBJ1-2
CASSLGISYGYTF
TGCGCCAGCAGCTTGGGGATCTCCTATGGCTACACCTTC
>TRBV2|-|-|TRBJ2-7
CASSELEDERRYSYEQYF
TGTGCCAGCAGTGAATTAGAGGACGAGAGAAGGTACTCCTACGAGCAGTACTTC
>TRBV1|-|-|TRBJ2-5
CTSSQAISGGDQETQYF
TGCACCAGCAGCCAAGCAATTAGCGGGGGAGACCAAGAGACCCAGTACTTC
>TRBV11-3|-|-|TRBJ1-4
CASSSYWSGSSTNEKLFF
TGTGCCAGCAGCTCCTACTGGTCAGGGTCGTCAACTAATGAAAAACTGTTTTTT
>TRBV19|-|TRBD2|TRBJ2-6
CASSNPGRYQANVLTF
TGTGCCAGTAGTAATCCCGGGAGGTACCAGGCCAACGTCCTGACTTTC
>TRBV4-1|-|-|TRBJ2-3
CASSQDGGGGSTDTQYF
TGCGCCAGCAGCCAAGATGGGGGCGGCGGGAGCACAGATACGCAGTATTTT
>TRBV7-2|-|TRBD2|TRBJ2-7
CASSFWTSGRNEQYF
TGTGCCAGCAGCTTTTGGACTAGCGGGAGGAACGAGCAGTACTTC
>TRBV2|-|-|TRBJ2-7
CASSASAYEQYF
TGTGCCAGCAGTGCTTCGGCCTACGAGCAGTACTTC
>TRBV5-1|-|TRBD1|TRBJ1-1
CASSRAGGEVNTEAFF
TGCGCCAGCAGCCGAGCAGGGGGCGAAGTTAACACTGAAGCTTTCTTT
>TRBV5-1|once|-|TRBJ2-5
CASSLRGATTLSETQYF
TGCGCCAGCAGCTTGAGGGGGGCGACAACTTTATCAGAGACCCAGTACTTC
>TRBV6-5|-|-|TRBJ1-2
CASSPGYYGYTF
TGTGCCAGCAGTCCAGGGTACTATGGCTACACCTTC
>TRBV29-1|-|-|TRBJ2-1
CSVEPNNWALPAPHNEQFF
TGCAGCGTTGAACCAAACAACTGGGCCCTTCCCGCCCCACACAATGAGCAGTTCTTC
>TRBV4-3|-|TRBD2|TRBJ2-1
CASSRVAGLYNEQFF
TGCGCCAGCAGCCGAGTAGCGGGATTATACAATGAGCAGTTCTTC
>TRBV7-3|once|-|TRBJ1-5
CASSSQRGYNQPQHF
TGTGCCAGCAGTTCCCAAAGGGGTTACAATCAGCCCCAGCATTTT
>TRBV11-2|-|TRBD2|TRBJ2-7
CASSLELAGTREQYF
TGTGCCAGCAGCTTAGAACTAGCGGGAACTCGAGAGCAGTACTTC
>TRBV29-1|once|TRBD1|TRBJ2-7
CSVDSGTGLQGF
TGCAGCGTTGATTCCGGGACAGGACTACAGGGGTTC
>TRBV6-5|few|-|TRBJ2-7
CASSPPMGEQYF
TGTGCCAGCAGTCCTCCCATGGGCGAGCAGTACTTC
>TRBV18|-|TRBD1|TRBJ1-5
CASSPRTGSNQPQHF
TGTGCCAGCTCACCAAGGACAGGGAGCAATCAGCCCCAGCATTTT
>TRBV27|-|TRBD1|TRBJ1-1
CASSLGYRGLGRGTEAFF
TGTGCCAGCAGTTTGGGGTACAGGGGGCTAGGGAGAGGGACTGAAGCTTTCTTT
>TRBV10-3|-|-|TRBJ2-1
CAISDFLGQTSNEQFF
TGTGCCATCAGTGATTTCCTGGGACAGACTAGTAATGAGCAGTTCTTC
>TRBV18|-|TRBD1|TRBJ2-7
CASSQTPGQPEQYF
TGTGCCAGCTCACAAACCCCGGGACAGCCCGAGCAGTACTTC
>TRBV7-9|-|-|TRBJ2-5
CASSLVGGGPQETQYF
TGTGCCAGCAGCTTAGTAGGGGGGGGCCCCCAAGAGACCCAGTACTTC
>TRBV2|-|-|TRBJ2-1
CASSDRVPDEQFF
TGTGCCAGCAGTGATCGCGTGCCCGATGAGCAGTTCTTC
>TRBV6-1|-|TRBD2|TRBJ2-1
CASRFVAGRFKFF
TGTGCCAGCAGGTTTGTAGCGGGGAGGTTTAAGTTCTTC
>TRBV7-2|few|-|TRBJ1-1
CASSTRDRHEAFF
TGTGCCAGCAGCACTCGGGACCGCCATGAAGCTTTCTTT
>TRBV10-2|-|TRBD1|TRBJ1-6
CASRRTGDDPPLHF
TGCGCCAGCAGACGGACAGGGGATGATCCACCCCTCCACTTT